This T cell receptor (beta chain) was sequenced for a study of CD8 T cells in Susac syndrome. With random hexamers, reverse transcription was performed on about 0.5 to 1 ug of RNA. From the immunoSEQ multiplex PCR reads, TCRdb called clonotypes with MiXCR, one entry per CDR3 protein. The sample yields 20,000 to 25,000 distinct CDR3 sequences, just under 95% seen once. Trimming took 3 bases from V and 3 from J, leaving 11 bases between them. This CDR3 has 13 residues. Per germline, CDR1 SQVTM and CDR2 ANQGSEA. This clonotype was seen a single time. Input material: CD8+ T cells from PBMCs. This chain joins TRBV29-1 and TRBJ2-5; D remains unclear. This TCR derives from a human donor in good health. The CDR3 is CSVDLGAKETQYF. CDR3 in DNA: TGCAGCGTTGACCTAGGAGCTAAAGAGACCCAGTACTTC.